The clone carrying this T cell receptor beta chain was counted only a few times. No antigen is known for it. This record comes from a study of T cell repertoires in cytomegalovirus infection. On the study more broadly: Recently identified HLA-C-restricted CMV epitopes and well-studied HLA-B-restricted CMV epitopes were used by the study. Indications of both CMV infection and matching HLA type were provided by public TCR beta signatures.

The germline CDR1 and CDR2 sequences are SGHVS and FQNEAQ. This CDR3 has 15 amino acids. Trimming cost V 0 bases and J 6 bases, with 12 bases left between them. MiXCR, run by TCRdb on the reads, gives a single entry per CDR3 protein. The sample includes about 160,000 distinct CDR3 sequences, 20% to 25% of them seen just once. V usage is TRBV7-8 and J usage is TRBJ1-5; weak D call: TRBD1 (5 bases). The input for sequencing was CD8+ T cells from cultured PBMCs, taken from culture after CMV antigen stimulation. The receptor was derived from a human donor in good health (CMV status not recorded). Some clones in this sample may be carry-over from other donors' samples. The CDR3 DNA reads as TGTGCCAGCAGCTTAGCCGGGGGAATGAGTCAGCCCCAGCATTTT. It specifies CASSLAGGMSQPQHF.